This T cell receptor beta chain came from a study of shared clonotypes between healthy human individuals (dated by TCRdb to about 2020). At the level of the whole study: The cohort comprised a couple of women and a few men aged 18 to 49 years. Different laboratories and diverse techniques were used to prepare libraries and sequence TCR repertoires, to increase sequencing depth and limit assay-specific biases. For each donor, three plates each were used for CD4 naive and CD4 memory, two plates were used for CD8 naive, and one plate was used for CD8 memory. Per donor, leukapheresis produced somewhere between about 0.9 and 10 billion PBMCs. Blood TCR repertoires of 5 or 6 healthy adults were deeply sequenced to estimate repertoire size and the extent of clonotype sharing between individuals.

General study outcomes and caveats: Naive subsets generally had larger estimated clonotype richness than memory subsets did. The genetic and exposure-history diversity represented was limited by the small number of donors. Incomplete sequencing was indicated by rarefaction of sorted-subset datasets, despite the large sequencing depth. Pairwise subsampling led to the expectation that sequencing depth would affect the degree of clonotype sharing among donors. Sampling was restricted to blood, and TCR repertoires in tissues likely differ from the TCR repertoires found in blood. Across a few donors, around 5.4% of naive CD4, roughly 3.4% of naive CD8, 2.3% of memory CD4, and 0.4% of memory CD8 clonotypes were shared. Compared with non-shared clonotypes, the clonotypes found in all four sorted-subset donors had higher generation probabilities.

TCR CDR3 regions were amplified from genomic DNA by multiplex PCR using the deep immunoSEQ assay. Extracted genomic DNA from each cell subset was distributed evenly across all wells of several immunoSEQ 96-well plates, and each plate was treated as a replicate. For sorted subsets, around 0.2 ug of genomic DNA, equivalent to 30,000 or so T cell genomes, went into each replicate PCR. The purified libraries were quantified using a Qubit 3.0 fluorometer, sized with a Bioanalyzer 2100, and then quantified again using the KAPA Library Quantification kit. Every immunoSEQ 96-well plate was sequenced on a separate single-read 150-cycle Illumina NextSeq 550 flow cell. In the paper's pipeline: Because the immunoSEQ output held only junctional sequences and lacked quality scores, the filtering could not match the filtering applied to full-length reads. Sequences were annotated with PyIR, a Python wrapper for IgBLAST v1.9, and V/J genes and CDR3 were assigned using IMGT germline references. Reads were removed for weak V/J assignments (E-value above 1e-6), missing CDR3, stop codons, out-of-frame junctions, or ambiguous translated residues. V3J clonotypes were defined as sequences sharing the same inferred V gene, J gene, and CDR3 amino acid sequence. Percentage overlap between repertoires was calculated by dividing the number of shared unique clonotypes by the size of the smaller repertoire. RTK rarefaction, the Chao1 estimator, and Recon v2.1 estimates of unobserved clonotypes were used to assess repertoire richness. Generation probabilities for all TCRbeta clonotypes obtained by the gDNA method from a handful of donors were computed using OLGA. Not all clones reach the TCRdb copy of this immuneACCESS table, which keeps in-frame sequences only. Checked studies attribute under half of the gap to unresolved V genes and leave the rest unexplained. V and J calls and clone size follow that table, whereas D and trimming were derived from the DNA. This sample has 2 million to 2.5 million clones in its table, and 92% of those were observed once. Around 0.38% of the sample is taken by the ten largest.

The CDR3 holds 15 amino acids from the cysteine to the phenylalanine. Only CDR3 DNA remains: 45 bases, in frame from the first base. V trim: 8 bases; J trim: 7 bases; unmatched bases: 11. CDR1 and CDR2 are read off the germline V gene as ENHRY and SYGVKD. Turning to this clone: Its antigen has not been determined. Base qualities are missing; no much larger clone stands one base away.

Donors were healthy HIV-negative adults with no recently reported acute infections or vaccinations. Only Caucasian adults living in Nashville, Tennessee, USA were represented among the donors. CD4+ T cells were enriched through magnetic negative selection, after which naive cells were positively selected on CD45RA and the remaining negative fraction served as the memory subset. After blood collection by leukapheresis, PBMCs were isolated using Ficoll-Histopaque density gradient centrifugation and then cryopreserved in the vapor phase of liquid nitrogen. Analytical flow cytometry was used to check the purity and quantity of every magnetically sorted T cell population. Genomic DNA was isolated from every sorted fraction and measured by UV absorbance on a Nanodrop 2000c.

The rearranged chain carries TRBV10-3 and TRBJ2-1; TRBD2 aligns with 10 central bases. Sequencing was done on a sample of naive CD4+ T cells from PBMCs. The cell subset or site label on this specimen signifies: CD45RA+ positively selected. The source is a man aged 18 to 35 in good health. Some clones in this sample may be carry-over from other donors' samples. The CDR3 protein sequence reads: CAIGGLAGEGNEQFF. The base sequence is TGTGCCATCGGCGGGCTAGCGGGAGAAGGGAATGAGCAGTTCTTC.